This T cell receptor beta chain was observed in a study of Ad26.COV2.S vaccination and SARS-CoV-2 variants. The study's findings and limits: The TCR breadth and depth analyses may have understated or missed part of the total T cell responses. Reportedly, spike-specific CD8+ and CD4+ T cell responses achieved substantial breadth once vaccination had taken place. Non-spike TCR breadth did not differ much between vaccine and placebo recipients.

This clone was seen just once. The antigen remains unidentified. Repertoires were generated with immunoSEQ multiplex PCR, while TCRdb's copy carries only in-frame clones and drops some. The sample contains 350,000 to 500,000 clones, roughly 88% of which appear only once. The treatment denotes: roughly 18 received Ad26.COV2.S at low or high dose, single or two shots; several received placebo; per-sample allocation not given. Sample collection was performed on day 63 after the first vaccine or placebo injection. The sample consisted of peripheral blood, taken in a trial of Ad26.COV2.S vaccine versus placebo. The origin of this receptor is a person between 18 and 65 years old who received the Ad26.COV2.S COVID-19 vaccine or a placebo.

The CDR3 reads CASSLDRVNYGYTF. The DNA of the CDR3 is TGTGCCAGCAGTTTAGACAGGGTGAACTATGGCTACACCTTC. This rearrangement joins TRBV27 to TRBJ1-2; 7 bases fit TRBD1. The length of the CDR3 is 14 residues. The germline CDR1 and CDR2 sequences are MNHEY and SMNVEV (reference sequence). V lost 2 bases, J lost 2 bases, and 2 bases stayed unmatched.